Listed below are T cell receptor beta chains from one sample, sequenced in a study of blood T cells in healthy people across ages. TCRdb re-derived calls from the 5' RACE reads in MiXCR, one entry per CDR3 protein. This sample has approximately 800,000 distinct CDR3 sequences, with more than 35% found just once. Sequencing was carried out using blood. These TCRs come from a man older than 75 in good health. CDR3s include the opening cysteine and the closing phenylalanine or tryptophan. A D gene is named only where the DNA matches it firmly. Clone size, where shown, is once, few, many, or a class for clones that have expanded.

size	length	V	D	J	CDR3	DNA
once	17	TRBV5-1	.	TRBJ2-3	CASSFPRRHLAGDTQYF	TGCGCCAGCAGCTTCCCACGTCGACATCTAGCAGGAGATACGCAGTATTTT
few	14	TRBV29-1	.	TRBJ2-5	CSVAPTSYQETQYF	TGCAGCGTTGCCCCTACTAGTTACCAAGAGACCCAGTACTTC
.	16	TRBV25-1	.	TRBJ2-7	CASTLRTVPSSYEQYF	TGTGCCAGCACCTTACGGACAGTGCCCAGCTCCTACGAGCAGTACTTC
few	12	TRBV29-1	TRBD1	TRBJ2-5	CSAGQEQETQYF	TGCAGCGCCGGACAGGAACAAGAGACCCAGTACTTC
once	13	TRBV3-1	.	TRBJ1-2	CASSQVPVVSYTF	TGTGCCAGCAGCCAAGTGCCGGTAGTGAGCTACACCTTC
.	15	TRBV11-2	TRBD2	TRBJ2-1	CASSPWASGYNEQFF	TGTGCCAGCAGCCCGTGGGCTAGCGGGTACAATGAGCAGTTCTTC
.	15	TRBV13	.	TRBJ2-7	CASSLEGGLLAEQYF	TGTGCCAGCAGCTTAGAAGGAGGACTACTTGCCGAGCAGTACTTC
.	12	TRBV6-2/TRBV6-3	.	TRBJ1-1	CASSYGLAEAFF	TGTGCCAGCAGTTACGGTTTGGCTGAAGCTTTCTTT
few	16	TRBV28	.	TRBJ2-1	CASISRDTQTNNEQFF	TGTGCCAGCATCTCCCGGGACACACAGACTAACAATGAGCAGTTCTTC
.	14	TRBV3-1	.	TRBJ2-3	CASSQGLQVDTQYF	TGTGCCAGCAGCCAGGGACTCCAGGTCGATACGCAGTATTTT
.	15	TRBV20-1	TRBD2	TRBJ2-1	CSASDLAGGNNEQFF	TGCAGTGCTAGCGACCTAGCGGGGGGAAACAATGAGCAGTTCTTC
.	12	TRBV30	.	TRBJ2-5	CAWRKNAETQYF	TGTGCCTGGAGAAAAAACGCGGAGACCCAGTACTTC
few	15	TRBV3-1	TRBD1	TRBJ2-7	CASSPRQGLAYEQYF	TGTGCCAGCAGCCCCCGACAGGGGTTAGCTTACGAGCAGTACTTC
many	13	TRBV27	.	TRBJ2-7	CASSLISQGEQYF	TGTGCCAGCAGTTTAATTAGCCAGGGAGAGCAGTACTTC
.	14	TRBV20-1	TRBD2	TRBJ2-7	CSARGPGGGYEQYF	TGCAGTGCTAGAGGACCGGGAGGGGGCTACGAGCAGTACTTC
.	16	TRBV12-3/TRBV12-4	TRBD2	TRBJ2-1	CASSPWGTSDYNEQFF	TGTGCCAGCAGTCCATGGGGGACTAGCGACTACAATGAGCAGTTCTTC
.	14	TRBV20-1	.	TRBJ2-5	CSAWARLARNEQYF	TGCAGTGCTTGGGCCCGGCTAGCGCGGAATGAGCAGTACTTC
.	15	TRBV4-2	TRBD1	TRBJ1-2	CASSQEGTGAYGYTF	TGTGCCAGCAGCCAAGAAGGGACAGGGGCCTATGGCTACACCTTC
.	18	TRBV25-1	.	TRBJ2-3	CASSEWTNGITSTDTQYF	TGTGCCAGCAGTGAATGGACTAACGGAATCACTAGCACAGATACGCAGTATTTT